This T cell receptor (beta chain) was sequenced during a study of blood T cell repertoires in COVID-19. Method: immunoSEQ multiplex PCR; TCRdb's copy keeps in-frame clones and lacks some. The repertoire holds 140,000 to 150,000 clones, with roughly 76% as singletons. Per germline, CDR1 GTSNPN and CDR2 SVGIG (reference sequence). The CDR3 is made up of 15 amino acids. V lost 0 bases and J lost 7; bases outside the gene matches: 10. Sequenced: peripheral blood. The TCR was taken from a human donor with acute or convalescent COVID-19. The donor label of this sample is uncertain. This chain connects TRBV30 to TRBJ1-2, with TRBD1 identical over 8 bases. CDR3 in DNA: TGTGCCTGGAGTGTCGACCTACAGGGGGTTCCTGGCTACACCTTC. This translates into CAWSVDLQGVPGYTF.